These 17 T cell receptor beta chains came from one sample sequenced in a study of early T cells in non-severe SARS-CoV-2 infection. TCRdb ran MiXCR on the 5' RACE reads and lists one entry per CDR3 protein. The table records around 52,000 distinct CDR3 sequences, roughly 11% of them present only once. Sequenced: whole blood. The origin of the receptors is an adult who was a healthcare worker with PCR-confirmed SARS-CoV-2 infection or an uninfected control (not recorded which).

This clonotype was found many times. V usage is TRBV18 and J usage is TRBJ2-1; D tentatively fits TRBD1 or TRBD2 (5 bases each). The V end was cut by 3 bases, the J end by 7 bases, with 13 bases between. Germline CDR1 and CDR2: KGHSH and LQKENI. This CDR3 has 14 residues. The CDR3 here is CASSPGASGNEQFF. For the CDR3, the DNA is TGTGCCAGCTCACCCGGGGCCAGCGGTAATGAGCAGTTCTTC.

This chain links TRBV12-3 or TRBV12-4 with TRBJ2-2; no clear D gene. V lost 9 bases to trimming and J lost 2 bases, with 7 bases between them. The CDR3 has 12 amino acids. The CDR3 loop is CASVLNTGELFF. CDR3 nucleotides: TGTGCCAGTGTACTAAACACCGGGGAGCTGTTTTTT.

The chain joins TRBV5-6 to TRBJ1-5; D is uncertain. The V end lost 2 bases, the J end lost 2 bases, and 5 bases lay between the germline ends. This CDR3 has 13 amino acids. CDR1 is SGHDT, CDR2 YYEEEE, per germline. The chain's CDR3 is CASSLDGNQPQHF. The CDR3 DNA is TGTGCCAGCAGCTTAGATGGCAATCAGCCCCAGCATTTT.

The rearrangement links TRBV3-1 to TRBJ2-7, with D possibly matching TRBD2 (6 bases). V was shortened by 2 bases and J by 4 bases, with 12 bases between the two germline ends. Germline assignment: CDR1 LGHDT and CDR2 YNNKEL (reference sequence). This CDR3 has 14 residues. The CDR3 region has the DNA TGTGCCAGCAGCCAACCTAGCGCAACTTACGAGCAGTACTTC. Translating it yields CASSQPSATYEQYF.

This clonotype was seen more than once but under ten times. The chain employs TRBV3-1 and TRBJ2-1, with D perhaps TRBD1 or TRBD2 (5 bases each). The V gene lost 7 bases and the J gene lost 14 bases, with 21 bases spanning the gap. The germline V gene encodes CDR1 LGHDT and CDR2 YNNKEL (reference sequence). The CDR3 length is 13 residues. CDR3 residues: CASTHRPGSREFF. The CDR3 DNA reads TGTGCCAGCACCCATCGCCCGGGATCCAGGGAGTTCTTC.

This clonotype was detected a few times. The chain is built from TRBV12-3 or TRBV12-4 and TRBJ1-3; D gene uncertain. The CDR3 is 14 amino acids. V was pared by 5 bases and J by 0 bases, with 8 bases between. The CDR3 reads CASSLTSSGNTIYF. Written as DNA, the CDR3 is TGTGCCAGCAGTCTGACGTCCTCTGGAAACACCATATATTTT.

This clonotype was detected only a few times. V gene TRBV6-5 combines with J gene TRBJ2-2, with D unclear. The V end was cut by 5 bases, the J end by 0 bases, with 4 bases between. Per germline, CDR1 MNHEY and CDR2 SVGAGI. The CDR3 totals 13 residues. For the CDR3, the DNA is TGTGCCAGCAGTAAAGCGAACACCGGGGAGCTGTTTTTT. Its translation is CASSKANTGELFF.

The chain joins TRBV9 to TRBJ2-3; D unclear. V was cut by 4 bases and J by 5 bases, with 8 bases left in between. This CDR3 contains 12 residues. From germline, CDR1 is SGDLS and CDR2 YYNGEE. CDR3 amino acids: CASSLFLDTQYF. The CDR3 DNA reads as TGTGCCAGCAGCCTTTTCCTAGATACGCAGTATTTT.

This clonotype was observed a handful of times. This chain connects TRBV12-3 or TRBV12-4 to TRBJ2-7, with a possible D match to TRBD1 (6 bases). CDR3 size: 13 residues. V lost 3 bases, J lost 2 bases, and 8 bases lay in between. Here the CDR3 reads CASSFRGTYEQYF. Here the CDR3 DNA reads TGTGCCAGCAGTTTCAGGGGCACCTACGAGCAGTACTTC.

This clonotype was detected only a few times. The V and J genes are TRBV28 and TRBJ2-1; TRBD2 agrees at 8 bases. The CDR3 consists of 13 residues. Germline loops: CDR1 MDHEN, CDR2 SYDVKM. Losses at the gene ends were 10 bases for V and 4 bases for J; bases not matched to a gene: 6. The CDR3 protein is CATERERYNEQFF. The CDR3, as DNA: TGTGCCACAGAGCGGGAGAGGTACAATGAGCAGTTCTTC.

The table lists this clonotype with a few counts. The chain has TRBV10-2 and TRBJ2-2; D unresolved. Germline values: CDR1 WSHSY, CDR2 SAAADI. This CDR3 has 13 residues. V was shortened by 2 bases and J by 6 bases, with 7 bases between the two germline ends. In DNA form, the CDR3 reads TGCGCCAGCAGTGAGCGGCTCGCCGGGGAGCTGTTTTTT. This codes for CASSERLAGELFF.

The chain couples TRBV24-1 to TRBJ2-7; a weak D match, TRBD1 (5 bases). CDR3 size: 17 residues. Looked up from germline, CDR1 is KGHDR and CDR2 is SFDVKD. V was trimmed by 4 bases and J by 4 bases, leaving 22 bases between them. The CDR3 region has the DNA TGTGCCACCAGTGACCGGGTGAAGACAGAGCCAATTTACGAGCAGTACTTC. This codes for CATSDRVKTEPIYEQYF.

This clonotype turned up a few times. The genes are TRBV10-3 and TRBJ2-1; D gene uncertain. V lost 2 bases to trimming and J lost 0 bases, with 5 bases between them. Germline CDR1 reads ENHRY; CDR2 reads SYGVKD. This CDR3 has 14 residues. CDR3 residues: CAISERTSYNEQFF. As DNA, the CDR3 is TGTGCCATCAGTGAGCGTACCTCCTACAATGAGCAGTTCTTC.

This chain joins TRBV14 and TRBJ2-3; 12 bases are a match to TRBD2. This CDR3 comprises 16 residues. Trimming cost V 2 bases and J 4 bases; bases outside gene matches: 4. CDR1 is SGHDN, CDR2 FVKESK, per germline. The CDR3 DNA sequence: TGTGCCAGCAGCCAACTACTAGCGGGAGGCCCAGATACGCAGTATTTT. It translates to CASSQLLAGGPDTQYF.

This clonotype was seen only a few times. The rearrangement joins TRBV11-2 to TRBJ2-6, with unresolved D. V was clipped by 2 bases and J by 1 base, with 0 bases between them. The CDR3 contains 13 residues. CDR1 and CDR2 from the germline V gene are SGHAT and FQNNGV. CDR3 in amino acids: CASSLSGANVLTF. Written as DNA, the CDR3 is TGTGCCAGCAGCTTATCTGGGGCCAACGTCCTGACTTTC.

In its sample, this clonotype was seen many times. The chain couples TRBV7-6 to TRBJ2-2; D is unclear. This CDR3 region has 13 residues. CDR1 is SGHVS and CDR2 is FNYEAQ in the germline V gene. With 5 bases removed from V and 4 bases from J, the gap between germline ends came to 8 bases. CDR3 in DNA: TGTGCCAGCAGCCGGGCCCTCACCGGGGAGCTGTTTTTT. As protein: CASSRALTGELFF.

This chain links TRBV2 with TRBJ2-2; TRBD1 might be the D (5 bases). Germline assignment: CDR1 SNHLY and CDR2 FYNNEI. Trimming shortened V by 9 bases and J by 6 bases, and 8 bases separated the two germline ends. The CDR3 runs 11 residues. The CDR3, as DNA: TGTGCCAGTTGCAGGGCCGGGGAGCTGTTTTTT. Translating gives CASCRAGELFF.